The T cell receptor (beta chain) described here comes from a study of neurological immune-mediated disorders. Time point meaning: longitudinal time-point 2. The team produced cDNA through 5'RACE using 10-nucleotide random UMIs. TCRdb analysed the 5' RACE reads with MiXCR anew, one entry per CDR3 protein. Of tens of thousands of distinct CDR3 sequences in the sample, 4.5% to 7.5% were seen once. Findings and caveats of the study: Association with the multiple sclerosis repertoire cluster was not found for any clinical or MRI feature.

This clonotype came up many times. The antigen is undetermined. With 2 bases clipped from V and 6 bases from J, the junction kept 27 bases outside the gene matches. The CDR3 has 22 amino acids. Germline V gene sequence: CDR1 LGHDT, CDR2 YNNKEL (reference sequence). This clonotype originated in an older woman with multiple sclerosis. The specimen was PBMCs. This chain uses TRBV3-1 with TRBJ2-1, with 8 bases identical to TRBD1. The CDR3 protein is CASSQKDTGTGYTGSLGNEQFF. In DNA form, the CDR3 reads TGTGCCAGCAGCCAAAAAGATACCGGGACAGGCTATACCGGCAGTTTAGGCAATGAGCAGTTCTTC.